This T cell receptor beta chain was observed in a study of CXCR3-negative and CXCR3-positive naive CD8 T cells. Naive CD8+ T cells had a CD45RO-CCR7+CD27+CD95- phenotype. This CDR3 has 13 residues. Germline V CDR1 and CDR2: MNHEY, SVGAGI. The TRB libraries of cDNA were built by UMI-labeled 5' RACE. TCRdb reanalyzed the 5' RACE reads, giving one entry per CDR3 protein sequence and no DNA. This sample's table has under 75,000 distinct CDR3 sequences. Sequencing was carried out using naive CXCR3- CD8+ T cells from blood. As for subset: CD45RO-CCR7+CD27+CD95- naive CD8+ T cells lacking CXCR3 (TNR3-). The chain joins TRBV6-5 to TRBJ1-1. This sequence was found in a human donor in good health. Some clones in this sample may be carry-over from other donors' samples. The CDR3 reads CASTEVSGTEAFF.